The text below deals with one T cell receptor (beta chain). These data originate in a study of patients and donors after allogeneic stem cell transplantation. TCRdb used MiXCR to reprocess the RT-PCR reads, holding one entry per CDR3 protein. This sample carries about 960,000 distinct CDR3 sequences, more than 15% of them seen once, and the ten largest clones take roughly 6%. Germline assignment: CDR1 LNHDA and CDR2 SQIVND (reference sequence). The CDR3 extends over 14 amino acids. Deletions cut 6 bases from V and 10 bases from J, with 21 bases between. The sequence was obtained from a human donor who was either an allogeneic HSCT recipient or a stem cell or donor lymphocyte infusion donor (not recorded which). It is not recorded whose cells these are; they may come from a transplant donor. The sequenced sample consisted of blood, either unsorted or a sorted T cell fraction (not recorded which). The chain joins TRBV19 to TRBJ1-2, with a possible D match to TRBD1 (5 bases). CDR3 in DNA: TGTGCCAGTAGCCTTGGGCAGGGCCCCCTGGACTACACCTTC. Encoded protein: CASSLGQGPLDYTF. Using reference TRBV19 and TRBJ1-2 for the parts outside the CDR3, the full variable domain is DGGITQSPKYLFRKEGQNVTLSCEQNLNHDAMYWYRQDPGQGLRLIYYSQIVNDFQKGDIAEGYSVSREKKESFPLTVTSAQKNPTAFYLCASSLGQGPLDYTFGSGTRLTVV.